This T cell receptor (beta chain) was sequenced for a study of control samples from healthy donors and cancer patients. V was pared by 1 base and J by 4 bases, with 11 bases between. Germline CDR1 and CDR2: SGHAT and FQNNGV. This CDR3 region has 15 residues. Only in-frame clones appear in the TCRdb table, and some are missing; sequencing was by immunoSEQ multiplex PCR. The sample carries around 250,000 clones, almost 85% recorded once. The sequencing input was PBMCs. The origin of this receptor is a woman in her sixties or seventies with lung cancer. This chain uses TRBV11-2 with TRBJ2-1; D is unclear. CDR3 sequence (DNA): TGTGCCAGCAGCTTAGGGGTAGATCGGTACAATGAGCAGTTCTTC. Protein: CASSLGVDRYNEQFF.